This T cell receptor beta chain originates from a study of CD8+ T cells in alopecia areata. Trimming pared 4 bases from V and 0 bases from J, leaving 12 bases between. Germline V gene data show CDR1 as SGHRS and CDR2 as YFSETQ. The CDR3 runs to 15 residues. The study, taken as a whole, reports: One nonresponder leaves baseline CD8+ expansion's link to response uncertain.

As to treatment: oral pan-JAK inhibitor, 5-10 mg twice daily. After isolation, RNA underwent reverse transcription to generate cDNA as the sequencing template. Sequencing was performed with immunoSEQ multiplex PCR; in TCRdb, only in-frame clones are kept and a portion is missing. Of some 200,000 clones in the sample, about 40% are singletons; the top ten hold about 2.6%. Note on this clone: Its antigen remains unknown.

This chain connects TRBV5-1 to TRBJ2-3; D is tentatively TRBD1 or TRBD2 (5 bases each). The TCR comes from a human donor with alopecia areata. The specimen was CD4+ T cells sorted from blood, collected at approximately week 36, from a patient treated with tofacitinib. This CDR3 is CASSISGRSTDTQYF. In DNA form, the CDR3 reads TGCGCCAGCAGCATCTCGGGACGGAGCACAGATACGCAGTATTTT.